Shown below are 28 T cell receptor beta chains from a single sample sequenced in a study of spatial heterogeneity in lung cancer. No antigen has been identified for these receptors. In TCRdb, the 5' RACE reads were re-called with MiXCR into one record per CDR3 protein. This sample has around 800 distinct CDR3 sequences, with approximately 15% found just once. Findings and limits, study-wide: For expanded intratumoral alpha and beta TCRs, counts tracked tumor mutation counts.

Noted time point: sample taken at primary tumor resection. The specimen was lung tumor tissue, collected at surgery. These TCRs come from a male donor with early-stage non-small cell lung cancer.

This clonotype is classed as large (0.1 to 1%). This beta chain is a stray sequence in a library constructed for alpha chains; its clone size is not meaningful. The chain's CDR3 is CASSEPGSNEQFF. CDR3 nucleotide sequence: TGTGCCAGCAGTGAACCGGGTAGTAATGAGCAGTTCTTC. The gene calls are TRBV25-1 and TRBJ2-1; no definite D call. V gave up 2 bases and J gave up 7 bases, with 9 bases separating them. This CDR3 contains 13 residues. Germline V gene lookup returns CDR1 MGHDK and CDR2 SYGVNS.

In the case of this clonotype: A library made for alpha chains picked up this beta chain off target, so its size means little. V and J are TRBV6-6 and TRBJ2-7; D is undetermined. The CDR3 has 13 amino acids. CDR1 MNHNY and CDR2 SVGAGI come from the germline V gene (reference sequence). With 2 bases removed from V and 3 bases from J, the gap between germline ends came to 8 bases. CDR3 sequence (DNA): TGTGCCAGCAGTTACGGCACTCTCTACGAGCAGTACTTC. Translation gives CASSYGTLYEQYF.

This clonotype came up a few times. This beta chain lies outside the target of a library built for alpha chains; its clone size means little. The DNA for the CDR3 is TGTGCCAGCAGGGTAGGACTAGCGGTGACGAACACCGGGGAGCTGTTTTTT. Translation gives CASRVGLAVTNTGELFF. The V call is TRBV2, the J call TRBJ2-2; TRBD2 matches 10 bases. This CDR3 contains 17 residues. In germline, CDR1 is SNHLY, CDR2 FYNNEI. Losses at the gene ends were 6 bases for V and 0 bases for J; bases not matched to a gene: 7. The whole variable domain, filled in from reference TRBV2 and TRBJ2-2, reads EPEVTQTPSHQVTQMGQEVILRCVPISNHLYFYWYRQILGQKVEFLVSFYNNEISEKSEIFDDQFSVERPDGSNFTLKIRSTKLEDSAMYFCASRVGLAVTNTGELFFGEGSRLTVL.

By proportion, this clonotype is hyperexpanded. This beta chain is an unintended read in a library built for alpha chains; its size means little. This chain links TRBV20-1 with TRBJ2-2; D is uncertain. Deletions cut 6 bases from V and 0 bases from J, with 8 bases between. This CDR3 is 13 amino acids long. The germline CDR1 and CDR2 sequences are DFQATT and SNEGSKA (reference sequence). The CDR3 loop reads CSAADANTGELFF. CDR3 sequence (DNA): TGCAGTGCCGCGGACGCGAACACCGGGGAGCTGTTTTTT.

This clonotype is judged medium-sized. This beta chain appears as a stray read in a library generated for alpha chains; its size is not informative. This chain joins TRBV6-2 or TRBV6-3 and TRBJ2-7, with D unresolved. The CDR3 spans 11 residues. V was pared by 3 bases and J by 3 bases, with 3 bases between. CDR1 and CDR2 (germline): MNHEY, SVGEGT. Here the CDR3 DNA reads TGTGCCAGCAGTTATTACTACGAGCAGTACTTC. This codes for CASSYYYEQYF.

This clonotype is large (0.1 to 1%) by share. In a library made to pick up alpha chains, this beta chain is a stray read with a size that means little. This sequence joins TRBV6-1 and TRBJ1-1; D is uncertain. Deletions cut 11 bases from V and 4 bases from J, with 17 bases between. This CDR3 has 13 residues. From germline, CDR1 is MNHNS and CDR2 SASEGT. Here the CDR3 reads CAAGRDSGTEAFF. The CDR3 DNA is TGTGCCGCCGGTAGGGATTCAGGCACTGAAGCTTTCTTT.

This clonotype is labeled large. The size of this beta chain means little, since it is a stray read in a library made for alpha chains. The chain has TRBV20-1 and TRBJ2-1; 10 bases map to TRBD2. Germline CDR1 and CDR2: DFQATT and SNEGSKA (reference sequence). The CDR3 has 17 residues. The J segment lost 9 bases and the V segment lost 7 bases, leaving 21 bases of the junction unmatched. The CDR3 nucleotides read TGCAGTGACGGGGCCCGGGGGCTAGCGGGAGTAGGCGGTGAGCAGTTCTTC. It yields the protein CSDGARGLAGVGGEQFF.

Worth noting for this clonotype: This beta chain turned up in a library designed for alpha chains; as an off-target read, its abundance says little. V usage is TRBV28 and J usage is TRBJ2-1; D is unclear. Trimming shortened V by 5 bases and J by 0 bases, and 11 bases separated the two germline ends. The CDR3 runs 15 residues. Germline loops: CDR1 MDHEN, CDR2 SYDVKM. Written as DNA, the CDR3 is TGTGCCAGCAGTCAAGAGCCGCTCTCCTACAATGAGCAGTTCTTC. This sequence encodes CASSQEPLSYNEQFF.

This clonotype was observed a handful of times. In a library made to pick up alpha chains, this beta chain is a stray read with a size that means little. The chain is built from TRBV6-5 and TRBJ2-3, with TRBD2 identical over 9 bases. Germline V gives CDR1 MNHEY, CDR2 SVGAGI. The CDR3 sequence is 14 residues long. The V gene end was trimmed by 6 bases and the J gene end by 3 bases; junction bases not matched to a gene: 4. CDR3: CASRRLAATDTQYF. The CDR3 DNA sequence: TGTGCCAGCAGACGACTAGCGGCAACAGATACGCAGTATTTT.

Relative to its sample, this clonotype is large (0.1 to 1%). This beta chain was picked up by a library intended for alpha chains and is off target, so its count carries little meaning. The chain is built from TRBV7-2 and TRBJ1-5; maybe TRBD1 (5 bases). V was clipped by 3 bases and J by 6 bases, with 9 bases between them. The CDR3 extends over 13 amino acids. CDR1 and CDR2 (germline): SGHTA, FQGNSA. The CDR3, as DNA: TGTGCCAGCAGCTTCGGGGGGAGTCAGCCCCAGCATTTT. Amino acid sequence: CASSFGGSQPQHF.

This clonotype is judged large. This beta chain is a stray read from a library made for alpha chains; its abundance is not meaningful. The chain has TRBV6-5 and TRBJ1-5; no definite D call. CDR1 MNHEY and CDR2 SVGAGI come from the germline V gene. The CDR3 length is 14 residues. V shed 5 bases and J shed 6 bases, with 14 bases lying between them. CDR3 amino acids: CASSPAMGGQPQHF. The DNA for the CDR3 is TGTGCCAGCAGTCCCGCCATGGGCGGTCAGCCCCAGCATTTT.

Concerning this clonotype: As an off-target read in a library built for alpha chains, this beta chain has a frequency of little significance. V is TRBV7-2 and J is TRBJ1-2; D remains unclear. The CDR3 runs to 15 residues. Between the trimmed V and J ends, which lost 1 base and 1 base, there was a span of 10 bases. Germline CDR1 SGHTA, CDR2 FQGNSA. CDR3 bases: TGTGCCAGCAGCTTAGGGTTCACAGATAACTATGGCTACACCTTC. Amino acids: CASSLGFTDNYGYTF.

This clonotype is deemed medium-sized (0.01 to 0.1%). This beta chain is off target for a library built for alpha chains, so its abundance means little. The chain uses TRBV5-4 and TRBJ2-1; 15 bases match TRBD2. The V segment lost 4 bases and the J segment 4 bases; nucleotides outside the gene matches: 3. Germline values: CDR1 SGHNT, CDR2 YYREEE (reference sequence). The CDR3 spans 16 residues. The CDR3 loop reads CASSVGLAGGYNEQFF. Written as DNA, the CDR3 is TGTGCCAGCAGCGTCGGACTAGCGGGAGGGTACAATGAGCAGTTCTTC. The variable domain in full, completed from reference TRBV5-4 and TRBJ2-1, reads ETGVTQSPTHLIKTRGQQVTLRCSSQSGHNTVSWYQQALGQGPQFIFQYYREEENGRGNFPPRFSGLQFPNYSSELNVNALELDDSALYLCASSVGLAGGYNEQFFGPGTRLTVL.

This clonotype is categorized as large. This beta chain was picked up by a library intended for alpha chains and is off target, so its count carries little meaning. The chain couples TRBV29-1 to TRBJ2-7, with D unclear. Trimming pared 5 bases from V and 2 bases from J, leaving 10 bases between. Germline CDR1 SQVTM, CDR2 ANQGSEA. The length of the CDR3 is 12 residues. The CDR3 is CSVKTSPYEQYF. The CDR3 DNA sequence: TGCAGCGTTAAGACGTCACCCTACGAGCAGTACTTC.

Concerning this clonotype: Since the library was made to target alpha chains, this beta chain is a stray read and its abundance is not meaningful. The CDR3 DNA is TGTGCCTGTAGGGGCGGGAATGTGGGTACGCAGTATTTT. Translating gives CACRGGNVGTQYF. The chain combines TRBV28 with TRBJ2-3; D might be TRBD2 (6 bases). Germline CDR1 MDHEN, CDR2 SYDVKM. With 11 bases removed from V and 8 bases from J, the gap between germline ends came to 20 bases. The CDR3 runs to 13 residues.

Only a few counts were recorded for this clonotype. This beta chain was picked up by a library intended for alpha chains and is off target, so its count carries little meaning. This chain joins TRBV28 and TRBJ2-7; 7 positions agree with TRBD1. Germline values: CDR1 MDHEN, CDR2 SYDVKM. The ends lost 6 bases at V and 4 bases at J; junction bases unmatched: 6. The CDR3 runs 13 residues. The DNA for the CDR3 is TGTGCCAGCAGCGGGACAGCCAAATACGAGCAGTACTTC. Residues: CASSGTAKYEQYF.

As concerns this clonotype: Little can be read into the size of this beta chain, an off-target read in a library designed for alpha chains. V is TRBV7-3 and J is TRBJ2-1, with no clear D. The V end was cut by 5 bases, the J end by 12 bases, with 14 bases between. Per the germline V gene, CDR1 is SGHTA and CDR2 is FQGTGA. The CDR3 spans 12 residues. CDR3 DNA: TGTGCCAGCAGCACCCCTGGCGAGGCGCAGTTCTTC. This sequence encodes CASSTPGEAQFF.

This clonotype was picked up a small number of times. In a library made to pick up alpha chains, this beta chain is a stray read with a size that means little. The rearrangement joins TRBV28 to TRBJ2-7, with D unclear. CDR1 and CDR2 (germline): MDHEN, SYDVKM. With 2 bases removed from V and 4 bases from J, the gap between germline ends came to 15 bases. The CDR3 covers 15 residues. The DNA of the CDR3 is TGTGCCAGCAGTTTAGTTATAGGTAATTCTTACGAGCAGTACTTC. It encodes CASSLVIGNSYEQYF. The full variable domain, its missing parts supplied by reference TRBV28 and TRBJ2-7, is DVKVTQSSRYLVKRTGEKVFLECVQDMDHENMFWYRQDPGLGLRLIYFSYDVKMKEKGDIPEGYSVSREKKERFSLILESASTNQTSMYLCASSLVIGNSYEQYFGPGTRLTVT.

In its sample, this clonotype is hyperexpanded. Because the library targeted alpha chains, this beta chain is an off-target read whose size means little. The V call is TRBV7-2, the J call TRBJ2-3; D is uncertain. Trimming pared 2 bases from V and 5 bases from J, leaving 8 bases between. There are 13 residues in the CDR3. Germline CDR1 SGHTA, CDR2 FQGNSA. The CDR3 sequence: CASSLSMLDTQYF. In DNA, the CDR3 is TGTGCCAGCAGCTTATCAATGCTAGATACGCAGTATTTT.

Within the sample, this clonotype is large. Since it is a stray read in a library aimed at alpha chains, this beta chain has a size that is not meaningful. This chain connects TRBV29-1 to TRBJ1-4; D not resolved. With 2 bases removed from V and 0 bases from J, the gap between germline ends came to 4 bases. This CDR3 has 13 amino acids. From germline, CDR1 is SQVTM and CDR2 ANQGSEA. The CDR3, as DNA: TGCAGCGTTGAATTAACAACTAATGAAAAACTGTTTTTT. Translated, it gives CSVELTTNEKLFF. Together with reference TRBV29-1 and TRBJ1-4, the CDR3 gives the full variable domain: SAVISQKPSRDICQRGTSLTIQCQVDSQVTMMFWYRQQPGQSLTLIATANQGSEATYESGFVIDKFPISRPNLTFSTLTVSNMSPEDSSIYLCSVELTTNEKLFFGSGTQLSVL.

This clonotype counts as medium-sized (0.01 to 0.1%). This beta chain lies outside the target of a library built for alpha chains; its clone size means little. The V gene is TRBV9, the J gene TRBJ2-2, with TRBD1 matching over 10 bases. V dropped 7 bases and J dropped 8; count of bases not matched to a gene: 17. The CDR3 totals 17 residues. Germline assignment: CDR1 SGDLS and CDR2 YYNGEE. The CDR3 region has the DNA TGTGCCAGCGGCGCCCCCTGGGACAGGGGAAGAGGAGGGGAGCTGTTTTTT. Residues: CASGAPWDRGRGGELFF.

Notes on this clonotype: This beta chain is an unintended read in a library built for alpha chains; its size means little. The V call is TRBV20-1, the J call TRBJ2-5, with a weak D call TRBD1 (6 bases). V shed 1 base and J shed 2 bases, with 20 bases lying between them. Germline lookup yields CDR1 DFQATT and CDR2 SNEGSKA (reference sequence). CDR3 length: 17 residues. The DNA of the CDR3 is TGCAGTGCTAGAGGGGCCGGACAGACAGTAATTCAAGAGACCCAGTACTTC. Translating it yields CSARGAGQTVIQETQYF.

This clonotype is deemed large. Within a library made for alpha chains, this beta chain is off target, and its count is uninformative. The chain joins TRBV20-1 to TRBJ2-1; D is possibly TRBD2 (6 bases). This CDR3 has 14 amino acids. V was cut by 5 bases and J by 7 bases, with 18 bases left in between. The germline V gene encodes CDR1 DFQATT and CDR2 SNEGSKA (reference sequence). CDR3 sequence reads: CSAPGTAFENEQFF. Written as DNA, the CDR3 is TGCAGTGCTCCGGGGACTGCGTTTGAGAATGAGCAGTTCTTC.

Details on this clonotype: Because this beta chain is a stray read in a library intended to capture alpha chains, its abundance should not be given much weight. The V gene is TRBV7-8, the J gene TRBJ2-7; 7 bases are shared with TRBD1. The V gene's germline CDR1 is SGHVS and CDR2 FQNEAQ. V was clipped by 3 bases and J by 3 bases; unmatched bases: 8. This CDR3 comprises 15 residues. The CDR3 protein is CASSFATGQVYEQYF. In nucleotides, the CDR3 is TGTGCCAGCAGCTTTGCTACCGGACAGGTCTACGAGCAGTACTTC.

This clonotype is judged medium-sized. A library made for alpha chains picked up this beta chain off target, so its size means little. V and J are TRBV7-2 and TRBJ2-2; weak D call: TRBD2 (5 bases). The CDR3 consists of 15 residues. Between the trimmed V and J ends, which lost 5 bases and 3 bases, there was a span of 13 bases. CDR1 SGHTA and CDR2 FQGNSA come from the germline V gene. The CDR3, as DNA: TGTGCCAGCAGCCCCATCTCCGGGGACACCGGGGAGCTGTTTTTT. Translated, it gives CASSPISGDTGELFF. The whole variable domain, remainder taken from reference TRBV7-2 and TRBJ2-2, is GAGVSQSPSNKVTEKGKDVELRCDPISGHTALYWYRQSLGQGLEFLIYFQGNSAPDKSGLPSDRFSAERTGGSVSTLTIQRTQQEDSAVYLCASSPISGDTGELFFGEGSRLTVL.

This clonotype is medium-sized within its sample. Found in a library prepared for alpha chains, this beta chain is an off-target read, and its abundance has little meaning. The chain uses TRBV4-1 and TRBJ2-7; either TRBD1 or TRBD2 may fit D (6 bases each). The germline gives CDR1 MGHRA, CDR2 YSYEKL. The CDR3 spans 15 residues. V was shortened by 0 bases and J by 6 bases, with 15 bases between the two germline ends. The CDR3 bases are TGCGCCAGCAGCCAAGATATCTACAGGGAGGTCGAGCAGTACTTC. Amino acids: CASSQDIYREVEQYF.

This clonotype is large within its sample. This beta chain is off target for a library built for alpha chains, so its abundance means little. This chain connects TRBV4-3 to TRBJ1-2, with D hard to call. Germline CDR1 LGHNA, CDR2 YSLEER. The CDR3 runs to 16 residues. Trimming removed 2 bases at V and 3 bases at J, with 16 bases between. The CDR3 is CASSQRRARRDYGYTF. CDR3 DNA sequence: TGCGCCAGCAGCCAACGGAGGGCAAGGCGGGACTATGGCTACACCTTC.

By share, this clonotype ranks as large. This beta chain is a stray read from a library made for alpha chains; its abundance is not meaningful. This chain uses TRBV7-2 with TRBJ2-7; TRBD2 matches 13 bases. Germline V lookup: CDR1 SGHTA, CDR2 FQGNSA. The V segment lost 5 bases and the J segment 6 bases; nucleotides outside the gene matches: 10. The CDR3 has 16 amino acids. As DNA, the CDR3 is TGTGCCAGCAGCAACCGACTAGCGGGGGGAATTAGCGAGCAGTACTTC. Translation gives CASSNRLAGGISEQYF. Looking up the rest from reference TRBV7-2 and TRBJ2-7 gives the full variable domain: GAGVSQSPSNKVTEKGKDVELRCDPISGHTALYWYRQSLGQGLEFLIYFQGNSAPDKSGLPSDRFSAERTGGSVSTLTIQRTQQEDSAVYLCASSNRLAGGISEQYFGPGTRLTVT.